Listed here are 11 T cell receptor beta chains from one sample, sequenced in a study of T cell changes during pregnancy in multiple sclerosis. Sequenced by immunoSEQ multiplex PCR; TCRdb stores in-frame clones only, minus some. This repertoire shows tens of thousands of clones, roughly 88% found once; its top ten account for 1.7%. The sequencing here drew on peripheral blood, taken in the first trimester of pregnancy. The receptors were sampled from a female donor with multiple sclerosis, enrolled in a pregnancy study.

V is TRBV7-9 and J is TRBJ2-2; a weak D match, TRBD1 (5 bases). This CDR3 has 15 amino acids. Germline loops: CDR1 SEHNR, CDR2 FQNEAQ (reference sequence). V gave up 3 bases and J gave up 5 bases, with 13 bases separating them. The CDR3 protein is CASSLGLTVTGELFF. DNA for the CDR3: TGTGCCAGCAGCTTGGGATTGACAGTAACCGGGGAGCTGTTTTTT.

CDR3 nucleotide sequence: TGTGCCAGCAGCTTGGACAGCGGGGGAGATACGCAGTATTTT. It specifies CASSLDSGGDTQYF. This rearrangement joins TRBV5-4 to TRBJ2-3; 8 bases are shared with TRBD2. The CDR3 covers 14 residues. V trimming: 0 bases; J trimming: 5 bases; junction bases outside the gene matches: 2. Looked up from germline, CDR1 is SGHNT and CDR2 is YYREEE (reference sequence).

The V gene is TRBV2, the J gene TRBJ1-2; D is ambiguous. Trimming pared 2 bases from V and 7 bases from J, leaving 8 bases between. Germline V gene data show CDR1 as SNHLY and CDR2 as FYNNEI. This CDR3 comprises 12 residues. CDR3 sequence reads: CASSESRAGYTF. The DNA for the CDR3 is TGTGCCAGCAGTGAATCGAGGGCTGGCTACACCTTC.

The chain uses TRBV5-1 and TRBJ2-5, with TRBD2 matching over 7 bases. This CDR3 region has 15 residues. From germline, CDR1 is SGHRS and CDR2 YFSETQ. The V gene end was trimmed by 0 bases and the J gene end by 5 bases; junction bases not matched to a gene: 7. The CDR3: CASSLEQGGVETQYF. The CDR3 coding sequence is TGCGCCAGCAGCTTGGAGCAGGGAGGGGTGGAGACCCAGTACTTC.

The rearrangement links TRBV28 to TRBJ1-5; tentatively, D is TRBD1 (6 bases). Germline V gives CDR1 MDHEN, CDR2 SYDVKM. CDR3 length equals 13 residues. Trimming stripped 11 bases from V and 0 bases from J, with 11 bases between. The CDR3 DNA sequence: TGTGCCGCACGGACAGATAGCAATCAGCCCCAGCATTTT. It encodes CAARTDSNQPQHF.

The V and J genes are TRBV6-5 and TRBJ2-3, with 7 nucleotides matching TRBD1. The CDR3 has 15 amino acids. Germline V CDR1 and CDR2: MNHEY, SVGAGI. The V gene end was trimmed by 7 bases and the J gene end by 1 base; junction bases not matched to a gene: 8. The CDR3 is CASIATGARTDTQYF. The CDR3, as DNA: TGTGCCAGCATCGCCACAGGGGCGCGCACAGATACGCAGTATTTT.

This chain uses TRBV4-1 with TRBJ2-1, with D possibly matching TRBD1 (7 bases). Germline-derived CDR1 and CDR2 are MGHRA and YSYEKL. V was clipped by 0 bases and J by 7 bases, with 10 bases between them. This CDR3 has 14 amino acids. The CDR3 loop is CASSQEPGGNEQFF. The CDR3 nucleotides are TGCGCCAGCAGCCAAGAACCAGGGGGGAATGAGCAGTTCTTC.

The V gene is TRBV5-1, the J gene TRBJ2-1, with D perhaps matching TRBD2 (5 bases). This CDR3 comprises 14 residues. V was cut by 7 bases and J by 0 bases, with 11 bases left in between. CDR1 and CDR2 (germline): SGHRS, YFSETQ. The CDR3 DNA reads TGCGCCAGCTCAGCGGCTAACTCCTACAATGAGCAGTTCTTC. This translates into CASSAANSYNEQFF.

The DNA for the CDR3 is TGCGCCAGCAGCGTAAACAATGAGCAGTTCTTC. Encoded protein: CASSVNNEQFF. The chain links TRBV5-1 to TRBJ2-1; D gene ambiguous. CDR1 is SGHRS and CDR2 is YFSETQ in the germline V gene. V lost 4 bases and J lost 5, with 4 bases in between. The CDR3 loop spans 11 amino acids. The full variable domain, rest sourced from reference TRBV5-1 and TRBJ2-1, is KAGVTQTPRYLIKTRGQQVTLSCSPISGHRSVSWYQQTPGQGLQFLFEYFSETQRNKGNFPGRFSGRQFSNSRSEMNVSTLELGDSALYLCASSVNNEQFFGPGTRLTVL.

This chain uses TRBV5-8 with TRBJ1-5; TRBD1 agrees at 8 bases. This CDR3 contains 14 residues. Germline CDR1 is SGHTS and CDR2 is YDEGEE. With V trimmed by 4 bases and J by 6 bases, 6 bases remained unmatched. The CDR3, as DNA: TGTGCCAGCAGCCCGCGGACAGGGCGTCAGCCCCAGCATTTT. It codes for CASSPRTGRQPQHF.

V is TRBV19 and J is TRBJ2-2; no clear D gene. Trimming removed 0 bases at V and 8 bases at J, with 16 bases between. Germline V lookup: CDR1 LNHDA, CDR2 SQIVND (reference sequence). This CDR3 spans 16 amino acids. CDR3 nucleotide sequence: TGTGCCAGTAGTATAGACCCTCCTCCGGGTACAGGGGAGCTGTTTTTT. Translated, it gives CASSIDPPPGTGELFF. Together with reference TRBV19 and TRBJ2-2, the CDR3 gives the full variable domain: DGGITQSPKYLFRKEGQNVTLSCEQNLNHDAMYWYRQDPGQGLRLIYYSQIVNDFQKGDIAEGYSVSREKKESFPLTVTSAQKNPTAFYLCASSIDPPPGTGELFFGEGSRLTVL.